One and the same sample provided the 6 T cell receptor beta chains below, sequenced in a study of cytotoxic CD8 clonotypes in ibrutinib-treated CLL. Generated by immunoSEQ multiplex PCR, the TCRdb table keeps only in-frame clones and is missing some. The repertoire includes approximately 150,000 clones, about 72% of them detected once, and 28% sits in the top ten. The material was PBMCs, obtained after 12 months of ibrutinib treatment. These receptors were collected from a human donor with chronic lymphocytic leukemia.

This sequence joins TRBV6-5 and TRBJ2-7, with D possibly being TRBD1 (5 bases). V was clipped by 7 bases and J by 0 bases, with 13 bases between them. In germline, CDR1 is MNHEY, CDR2 SVGAGI. The CDR3 totals 14 residues. The CDR3 is CASIPQGSSYEQYF. CDR3 nucleotides: TGTGCCAGCATCCCCCAGGGAAGCTCCTACGAGCAGTACTTC.

The gene calls are TRBV6-5 and TRBJ2-7; no clear D. Germline V gives CDR1 MNHEY, CDR2 SVGAGI. The CDR3 consists of 13 residues. Trimming shortened V by 2 bases and J by 5 bases, and 10 bases separated the two germline ends. The CDR3 sequence: CASSYRIFNEQYF. The CDR3 nucleotides read TGTGCCAGCAGTTACAGAATTTTCAACGAGCAGTACTTC.

The CDR3 loop reads CASIVETQYF. The CDR3 DNA sequence: TGTGCCAGCATTGTGGAGACCCAGTACTTC. The V call is TRBV9, the J call TRBJ2-5; D not certain. CDR1 SGDLS and CDR2 YYNGEE come from the germline V gene. Trimming stripped 6 bases from V and 5 bases from J, with 5 bases between. The CDR3 consists of 10 residues.

This rearrangement joins TRBV6-5 to TRBJ2-7; D is unresolved. Deletions cut 4 bases from V and 10 bases from J, with 11 bases between. Germline V lookup: CDR1 MNHEY, CDR2 SVGAGI. The CDR3 has 11 residues. The CDR3 DNA sequence: TGTGCCAGCAGTTCAGGTTTCGCTCAGTACTTC. This sequence encodes CASSSGFAQYF.

The rearrangement joins TRBV27 to TRBJ1-2; 8 bases line up with TRBD1. Germline assignment: CDR1 MNHEY and CDR2 SMNVEV (reference sequence). V lost 4 bases, J lost 3 bases, and 7 bases stayed unmatched. The CDR3 runs 15 residues. CDR3 sequence (DNA): TGTGCCAGCAGTTCCTTGGACAGGGCTCACTATGGCTACACCTTC. Translated: CASSSLDRAHYGYTF.

This chain links TRBV5-5 with TRBJ2-5, with D tentatively TRBD1 or TRBD2 (5 bases each). Germline CDR1 SGHKS, CDR2 YYEKEE (reference sequence). The CDR3 spans 15 residues. V lost 4 bases, J lost 3 bases, and 16 bases lay in between. CDR3 nucleotides: TGTGCCAGCAGCCCGGAGGTGGGGGACGAAGAGACCCAGTACTTC. Its protein is CASSPEVGDEETQYF.